This TCR beta chain is drawn from a study of T-cell reconstitution after alpha-beta-depleted transplantation in children. A word on this clonotype: The antigen remains unidentified.

The library targeted TCRbeta and was prepared with unique molecular identifiers. TCRdb fed the PCR reads into MiXCR, producing one record per CDR3 protein. The sample shows 600,000 or so distinct CDR3 sequences, roughly 23% of them seen only once. The CDR3 contains 13 residues. From germline, CDR1 is DFQATT and CDR2 SNEGSKA (reference sequence). The V and J ends lost 3 bases and 4 bases respectively, with 12 bases between them. General study points: Day-60 TCRbeta diversity that was high in some patients was derived from surviving recipient T cells and thymic progenitors. Reportedly, roughly two months post-transplant, alpha-beta T cells arose from several hundred expanded graft clones. T cells produced anew were the main source of T-cell counts and diversity one year after transplant.

This TCR derives from a boy under three years old who had a stem cell transplant for acute myeloid leukemia, so the T cells may come from the graft donor. This chain connects TRBV20-1 to TRBJ2-5; D is unresolved. The input for sequencing was PBMCs, mostly from graft donor cells, taken 360 days after TCRalphabeta/CD19-depleted stem cell transplant. CDR3 sequence reads: CSARWAARETQYF. DNA of the CDR3: TGCAGTGCTAGGTGGGCGGCCCGAGAGACCCAGTACTTC.